The sequence of this T cell receptor beta chain was determined in a study of beta chain features in type 1 diabetes. Study observations and caveats: Type 1 diabetes patients showed a moderate but significant shortening of TCRB CDR3s in all four CD4+ subsets. Overrepresentation of cells with high TCR expression could result from cDNA sequencing.

Turning to this clone: Antigen unknown.

All of the isolated RNA was reverse transcribed, so expressed TCRB transcripts were sequenced. Profiling relied on immunoSEQ multiplex PCR, and the TCRdb table lists in-frame clones only, not all of them. The repertoire has under 55,000 clones, around 45% of them found once; the top ten carry 1.4%. The CDR3 runs 12 residues. V lost 6 bases to trimming and J lost 2 bases, with 10 bases between them. The germline CDR1 and CDR2 sequences are SQVTM and ANQGSEA. Sequencing was carried out using Tregs from blood. The rearrangement joins TRBV29-1 to TRBJ2-5, with a tentative D call TRBD1 (6 bases). The source of this sequence is a young man with type 1 diabetes. CDR3 sequence: CSVGQRQETQYF. Here the CDR3 DNA reads TGCAGCGTCGGACAGAGACAAGAGACCCAGTACTTC. Drawing the rest from reference TRBV29-1 and TRBJ2-5, the complete variable domain is SAVISQKPSRDICQRGTSLTIQCQVDSQVTMMFWYRQQPGQSLTLIATANQGSEATYESGFVIDKFPISRPNLTFSTLTVSNMSPEDSSIYLCSVGQRQETQYFGPGTRLLVL.